This is a list of T cell receptor beta chains from one sample in a study of siplizumab effects on memory and regulatory T cells. The protocol was immunoSEQ multiplex PCR, while the TCRdb copy is restricted to in-frame clones and leaves out a portion. The sample has 10,000 or so clones, about 45% seen once. Their antigens are not known. The material sequenced was CFSE-low (dividing) CD4+ T cells sorted from an allogeneic mixed lymphocyte reaction. All receptors derive from a human donor in good health; the cells came from an allogeneic mixed lymphocyte reaction. Both conserved end residues are part of each CDR3. A D gene is named only where the DNA matches it firmly. The listing skips clone size in some rows; elsewhere it reads once, few, many or a size class.

abundance	j_gene	v_gene	d_gene	CDR3nt	CDR3aa
.	TRBJ1-5	TRBV6-6	.	TGTGCCAGCAGACGCCACCTCAATCAGCCCCAGCATTTT	CASRRHLNQPQHF
few	TRBJ2-3	TRBV10-3	.	TGTGCCGCGAACGTAGCGGAGACAGATACGCAGTATTTT	CAANVAETDTQYF
.	TRBJ1-2	TRBV28	.	TGTGCCAGCAGTTTACGCTTAGTGGGACGGACGTATGGCTACACCTTC	CASSLRLVGRTYGYTF
.	TRBJ1-6	TRBV5-6	TRBD1	TGTGCCAGCAGCCGGACAGGGGACGGTAATTCACCCCTCCACTTT	CASSRTGDGNSPLHF
.	TRBJ2-7	TRBV4-2	.	TGTGCCAGCAGCCCCTGGGACGGGGCCTACGAGCAGTACTTC	CASSPWDGAYEQYF
medium-sized	TRBJ2-7	TRBV7-9	.	TGTGCCAGCAGCTTCGAAGGTCCTCTTACCTCTGCCGAGCAGTACTTC	CASSFEGPLTSAEQYF
.	TRBJ1-2	TRBV13	.	TGTGCCAGCAGCTTATGGCACCCGGCTAACTATGGCTACACCTTC	CASSLWHPANYGYTF
.	TRBJ2-5	TRBV6-1	TRBD2	TGTGCCAGCAGCCGCCTGGCGGGGGTCCAAGAGACCCAGTACTTC	CASSRLAGVQETQYF
.	TRBJ2-3	TRBV5-1	.	TGCGCCAGCAGCTCCTTCGGGGGCAGAGATACGCAGTATTTT	CASSSFGGRDTQYF
.	TRBJ2-1	TRBV11-3	.	TGTGCCAGCAGCTCGAGGGATGAGCAGTTCTTC	CASSSRDEQFF